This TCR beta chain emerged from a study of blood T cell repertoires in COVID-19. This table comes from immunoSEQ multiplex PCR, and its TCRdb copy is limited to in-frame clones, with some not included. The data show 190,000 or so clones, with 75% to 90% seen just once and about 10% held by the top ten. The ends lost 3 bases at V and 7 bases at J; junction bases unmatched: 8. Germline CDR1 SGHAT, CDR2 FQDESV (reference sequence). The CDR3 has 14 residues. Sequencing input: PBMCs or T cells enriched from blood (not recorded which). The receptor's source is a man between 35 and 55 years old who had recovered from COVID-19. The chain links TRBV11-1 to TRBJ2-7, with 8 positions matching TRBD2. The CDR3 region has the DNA TGTGCCAGCAGCTTGCCTAGCGGCGGGGGGGAGCAGTACTTC. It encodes CASSLPSGGGEQYF.